Presented here are 7 T cell receptor beta chains from one specimen sequenced in a study of quantifying T cell responses using KT2 cells. Overall study context: cDNA was made from DNase-treated RNA using alpha and beta constant primers.

A single-stranded UMI oligo with SP2 sequence was ligated to cDNA 3' ends. The first PCR ran 4 to 5 cycles with an equimolar RC1.1 and RC1.2 beta primer mix. A single record per CDR3 protein comes from TCRdb applying MiXCR to the UMI-ligation and nested PCR reads. Of approximately 57,000 distinct CDR3 sequences listed, around an eighth are singletons. What was sequenced was PBMCs spiked with cells of the T cell clone KT2. These TCRs come from a human donor.

V gene TRBV30 combines with J gene TRBJ2-2; 8 nucleotides line up with TRBD1. Germline V gives CDR1 GTSNPN, CDR2 SVGIG (reference sequence). The CDR3 is 14 amino acids. V gave up 7 bases and J gave up 3 bases; unmatched junction bases: 7. The CDR3, as DNA: TGTGCCTTCCGGACAGGGTTGGACACCGGGGAGCTGTTTTTT. Translating gives CAFRTGLDTGELFF.

This clonotype was seen ten or more times. This chain uses TRBV5-1 with TRBJ2-7; 9 positions match TRBD1. Germline-derived CDR1 and CDR2 are SGHRS and YFSETQ. Trimming removed 0 bases from V and 4 bases from J; junction bases left unmatched: 5. This CDR3 contains 15 residues. This CDR3 reads CASSLGTGGDYEQYF. The CDR3 DNA reads TGCGCCAGCAGCTTGGGTACAGGGGGCGATTACGAGCAGTACTTC.

This sequence joins TRBV28 and TRBJ1-5; D remains unclear. V was trimmed by 1 base and J by 4 bases, leaving 8 bases between them. The CDR3 extends over 14 amino acids. CDR1 and CDR2 from the germline V gene are MDHEN and SYDVKM. In DNA, the CDR3 is TGTGCCAGCAGTTTATTCGCCGGAAATCAGCCCCAGCATTTT. Its protein product is CASSLFAGNQPQHF.

There are many counts of this clonotype. The rearrangement links TRBV20-1 to TRBJ1-5; TRBD1 is a possible D gene (5 bases). Germline V CDR1 and CDR2: DFQATT, SNEGSKA (reference sequence). The V and J ends lost 0 bases and 3 bases respectively, with 12 bases between them. The CDR3 is 15 amino acids. CDR3 DNA: TGCAGTGCTAGAGACGACAGAATGATCAATCAGCCCCAGCATTTT. Its protein is CSARDDRMINQPQHF.

This clonotype was counted between two and nine times. This chain links TRBV20-1 with TRBJ2-1; TRBD2 matches at 12 bases. J lost 8 bases, V lost 0 bases, and 5 bases had no gene match. Per germline, CDR1 DFQATT and CDR2 SNEGSKA (reference sequence). The CDR3 sequence is 15 residues long. CDR3 DNA sequence: TGCAGTGCTAGAGATTCTACTAGCGGGAGGTATGAGCAGTTCTTC. It codes for CSARDSTSGRYEQFF.

In regard to this clonotype: A much bigger clone sits one base away, suggesting this may be a read error. The chain employs TRBV12-3 or TRBV12-4 and TRBJ2-4; 14 positions agree with TRBD2. The junction had 12 bases not matched to a gene; V was cut back by 8 bases and J by 0 bases. This CDR3 comprises 19 residues. CDR3 nucleotides: TGTGCCAGCGGTCCGGGACTAGCGGGAGTAGCCGTAGCCAAAAACATTCAGTACTTC. Translated, it gives CASGPGLAGVAVAKNIQYF.

The chain joins TRBV5-1 to TRBJ2-3; 11 positions match TRBD2. This CDR3 has 14 amino acids. Germline-derived CDR1 and CDR2 are SGHRS and YFSETQ. V lost 5 bases, J lost 9 bases, and 8 bases stayed unmatched. CDR3 residues: CASRTSGLAVTQYF. In DNA form, the CDR3 reads TGCGCCAGCAGGACGTCGGGACTAGCGGTGACGCAGTATTTT.